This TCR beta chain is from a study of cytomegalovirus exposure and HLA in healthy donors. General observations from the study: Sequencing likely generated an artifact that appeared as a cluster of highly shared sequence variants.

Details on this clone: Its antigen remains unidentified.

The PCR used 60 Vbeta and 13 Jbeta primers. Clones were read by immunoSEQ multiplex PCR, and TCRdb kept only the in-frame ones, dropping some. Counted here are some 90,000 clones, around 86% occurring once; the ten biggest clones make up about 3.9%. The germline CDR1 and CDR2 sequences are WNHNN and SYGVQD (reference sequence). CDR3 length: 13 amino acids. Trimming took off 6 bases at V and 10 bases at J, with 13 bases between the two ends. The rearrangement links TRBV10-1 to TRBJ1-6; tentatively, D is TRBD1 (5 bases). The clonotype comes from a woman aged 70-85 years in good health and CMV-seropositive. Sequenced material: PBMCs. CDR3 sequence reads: CASREGTDSPLHF. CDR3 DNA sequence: TGCGCCAGCAGGGAGGGGACTGACTCACCCCTCCACTTT.